What follows is one TCR beta chain and its context. The target antigen is unknown. The sample is drawn from a study of T cell responses to AZD1222 COVID-19 vaccine. Study-wide points: Repertoires were collected only later (after the peak T cell response had occurred). Donors were largely white British and mainly female; clonal diversity was possibly underestimated. AZD1222 recipients seropositive at baseline numbered only five to seven.

The ends were cut back, 0 bases at V and 3 bases at J, with 13 bases in the middle. This CDR3 is 15 amino acids long. Germline CDR1 reads SGHRS; CDR2 reads YFSETQ. The study pooled second doses at about 4 or about 12 weeks. TCRdb's table, derived via immunoSEQ multiplex PCR, lists solely in-frame clones and lacks some. The data show 180,000 or so clones, 92% seen once. Sequencing used peripheral blood, obtained 28 days after the second AZD1222 dose. The clonotype comes from an adult who received the AZD1222 COVID-19 vaccine. J is TRBJ2-7 and V is TRBV5-1; a weak D match, TRBD1 (6 bases). The chain's CDR3 is CASSLAGQKLYEQYF. The CDR3 DNA is TGCGCCAGCAGCTTGGCCGGACAGAAACTCTACGAGCAGTACTTC.